Given below is one T cell receptor beta chain in context. Its antigen is still unknown. Germline assignment: CDR1 SGHRS and CDR2 YFSETQ. This CDR3 region has 13 residues. V lost 2 bases and J lost 2, with 8 bases in between. Naive CD8 cells were CD45RO-negative, positively selected for CCR7, excluding terminally differentiated effector memory CD45RA+ cells. The study enrolled healthy HIV-negative adults without recent acute infections or vaccinations as donors. This entry comes from a study of shared clonotypes between healthy human individuals. General study findings and limits: Naive subsets usually exceeded memory subsets in estimated richness.

Approximately 200 ng DNA, about 30,000 T cell genomes, went into each sorted-subset replicate PCR. Measured with immunoSEQ multiplex PCR; TCRdb has only the in-frame clones, and not every one. The sample has roughly 770,000 clones; roughly 96% are singletons. J is TRBJ2-7 and V is TRBV5-1; unclear D gene. The specimen sequenced was naive CD8+ T cells sorted from blood. The origin of this receptor is a man in his thirties or forties in good health. In DNA, the CDR3 is TGCGCCAGCAGCTTAGCCAGAGCCTACGAGCAGTACTTC. As protein: CASSLARAYEQYF. The full variable domain, with the rest looked up from reference TRBV5-1 and TRBJ2-7, is KAGVTQTPRYLIKTRGQQVTLSCSPISGHRSVSWYQQTPGQGLQFLFEYFSETQRNKGNFPGRFSGRQFSNSRSEMNVSTLELGDSALYLCASSLARAYEQYFGPGTRLTVT.